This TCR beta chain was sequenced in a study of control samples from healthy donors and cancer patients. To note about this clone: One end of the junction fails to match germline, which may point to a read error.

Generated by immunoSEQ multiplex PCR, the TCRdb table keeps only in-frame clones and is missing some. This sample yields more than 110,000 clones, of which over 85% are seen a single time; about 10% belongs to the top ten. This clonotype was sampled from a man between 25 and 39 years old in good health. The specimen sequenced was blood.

In nucleotides, the CDR3 is TGTGCCAGCAGTTGGGACTCCAACAATGAGCAGTTCTTC. Protein product: CASSWDSNNEQFF. The V and J genes are TRBV6-5 and TRBJ2-1; TRBD2 might be the D (6 bases). Germline assignment: CDR1 MNHEY and CDR2 SVGAGI. This CDR3 is 13 amino acids long.